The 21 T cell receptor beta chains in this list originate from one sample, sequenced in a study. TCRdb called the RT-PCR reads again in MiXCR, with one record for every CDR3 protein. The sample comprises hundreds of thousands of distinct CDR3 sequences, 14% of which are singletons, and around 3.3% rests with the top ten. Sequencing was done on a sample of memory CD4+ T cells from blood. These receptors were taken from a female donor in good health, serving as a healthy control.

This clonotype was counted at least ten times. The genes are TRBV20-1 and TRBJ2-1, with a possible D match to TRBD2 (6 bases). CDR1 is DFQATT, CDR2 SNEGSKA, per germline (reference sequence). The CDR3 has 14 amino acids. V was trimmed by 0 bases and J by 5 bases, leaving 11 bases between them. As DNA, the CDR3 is TGCAGTGCTAGAGATCCAGCGGGCCACAATGAGCAGTTCTTC. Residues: CSARDPAGHNEQFF.

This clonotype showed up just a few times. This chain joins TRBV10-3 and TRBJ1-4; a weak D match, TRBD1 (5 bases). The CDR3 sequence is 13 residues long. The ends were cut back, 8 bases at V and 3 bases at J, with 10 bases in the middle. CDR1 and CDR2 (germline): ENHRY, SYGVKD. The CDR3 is CAISGASNEKLFF. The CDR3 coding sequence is TGTGCCATCTCCGGGGCGTCTAATGAAAAACTGTTTTTT.

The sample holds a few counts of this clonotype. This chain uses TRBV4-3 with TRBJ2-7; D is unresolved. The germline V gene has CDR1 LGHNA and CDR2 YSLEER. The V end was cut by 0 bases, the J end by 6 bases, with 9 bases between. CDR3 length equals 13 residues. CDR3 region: CASSQDRQLEQYF. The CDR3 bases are TGCGCCAGCAGCCAAGATCGGCAACTCGAGCAGTACTTC.

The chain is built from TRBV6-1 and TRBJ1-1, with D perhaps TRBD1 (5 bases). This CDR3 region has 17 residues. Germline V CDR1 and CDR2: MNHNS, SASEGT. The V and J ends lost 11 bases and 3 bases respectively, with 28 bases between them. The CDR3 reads CASGGGRVWSLDTEAFF. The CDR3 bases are TGTGCCTCCGGCGGGGGGAGGGTATGGAGCTTGGACACTGAAGCTTTCTTT.

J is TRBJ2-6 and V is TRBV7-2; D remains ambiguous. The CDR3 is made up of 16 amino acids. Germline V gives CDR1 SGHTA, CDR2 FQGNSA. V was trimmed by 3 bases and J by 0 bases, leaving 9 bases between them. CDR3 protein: CASSLTAGSGANVLTF. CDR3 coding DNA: TGTGCCAGCAGCTTGACGGCAGGCTCTGGGGCCAACGTCCTGACTTTC. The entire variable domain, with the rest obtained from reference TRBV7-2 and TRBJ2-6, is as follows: GAGVSQSPSNKVTEKGKDVELRCDPISGHTALYWYRQSLGQGLEFLIYFQGNSAPDKSGLPSDRFSAERTGGSVSTLTIQRTQQEDSAVYLCASSLTAGSGANVLTFGAGSRLTVL.

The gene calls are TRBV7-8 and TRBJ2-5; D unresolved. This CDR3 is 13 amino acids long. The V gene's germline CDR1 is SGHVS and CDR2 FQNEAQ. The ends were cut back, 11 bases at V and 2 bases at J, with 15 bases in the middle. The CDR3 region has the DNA TGTGCCGTACGATCCCGGCCACAAGAGACCCAGTACTTC. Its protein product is CAVRSRPQETQYF.

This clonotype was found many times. The CDR3 nucleotides read TGCAGCATAAGGGGGGAGGGCACAGATACGCAGTATTTT. Encoded protein: CSIRGEGTDTQYF. The rearrangement links TRBV29-1 to TRBJ2-3; D tentatively fits TRBD1 or TRBD2 (6 bases each). This CDR3 region has 13 residues. The germline CDR1 and CDR2 sequences are SQVTM and ANQGSEA. Trimming left V 8 bases short and J 1 base short, with 13 bases between.

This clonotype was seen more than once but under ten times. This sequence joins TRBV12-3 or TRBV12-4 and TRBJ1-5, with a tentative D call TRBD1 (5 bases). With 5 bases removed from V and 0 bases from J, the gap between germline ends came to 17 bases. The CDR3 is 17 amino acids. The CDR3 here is CASSLRGDHYSNQPQHF. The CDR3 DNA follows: TGTGCCAGCAGTCTCAGAGGGGACCACTATAGCAATCAGCCCCAGCATTTT.

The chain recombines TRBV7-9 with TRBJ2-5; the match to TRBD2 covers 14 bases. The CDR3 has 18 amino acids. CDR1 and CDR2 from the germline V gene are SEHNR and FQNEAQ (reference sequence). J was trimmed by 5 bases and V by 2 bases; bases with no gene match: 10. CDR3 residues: CASSLPGTSGSGGETQYF. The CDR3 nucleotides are TGTGCCAGCAGCTTACCGGGGACTAGCGGGAGCGGTGGGGAGACCCAGTACTTC.

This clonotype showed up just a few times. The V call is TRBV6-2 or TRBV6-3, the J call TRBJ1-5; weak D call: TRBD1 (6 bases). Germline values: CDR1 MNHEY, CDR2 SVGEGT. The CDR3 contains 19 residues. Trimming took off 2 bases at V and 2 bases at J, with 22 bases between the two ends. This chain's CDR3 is CASSYRPLTGPQGNQPQHF. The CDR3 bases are TGTGCCAGCAGTTACCGCCCGCTGACAGGCCCACAAGGCAATCAGCCCCAGCATTTT.

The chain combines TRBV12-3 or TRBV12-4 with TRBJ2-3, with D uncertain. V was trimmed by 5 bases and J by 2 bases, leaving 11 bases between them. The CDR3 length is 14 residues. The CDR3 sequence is CASSLMTNTDTQYF. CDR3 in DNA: TGTGCCAGCAGTCTGATGACAAACACAGATACGCAGTATTTT.

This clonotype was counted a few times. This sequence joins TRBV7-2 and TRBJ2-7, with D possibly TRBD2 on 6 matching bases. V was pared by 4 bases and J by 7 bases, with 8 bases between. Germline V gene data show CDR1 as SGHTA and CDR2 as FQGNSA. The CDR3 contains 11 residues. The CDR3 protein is CASSSREEQYF. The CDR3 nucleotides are TGTGCCAGCAGCTCCCGGGAGGAGCAGTACTTC.

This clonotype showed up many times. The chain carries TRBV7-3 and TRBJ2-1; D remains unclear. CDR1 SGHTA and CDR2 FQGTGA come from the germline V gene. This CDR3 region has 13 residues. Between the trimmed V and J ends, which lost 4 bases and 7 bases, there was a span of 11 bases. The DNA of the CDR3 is TGTGCCAGCAGCTCCCCGGGCGTAAATGAGCAGTTCTTC. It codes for CASSSPGVNEQFF.

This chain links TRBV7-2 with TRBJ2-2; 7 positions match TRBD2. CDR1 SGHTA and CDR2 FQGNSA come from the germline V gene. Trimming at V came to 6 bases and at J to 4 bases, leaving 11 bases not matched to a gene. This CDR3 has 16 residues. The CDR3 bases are TGTGCCAGCAGGGAACGGGGGGATCAAACCACCGGGGAGCTGTTTTTT. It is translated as CASRERGDQTTGELFF.

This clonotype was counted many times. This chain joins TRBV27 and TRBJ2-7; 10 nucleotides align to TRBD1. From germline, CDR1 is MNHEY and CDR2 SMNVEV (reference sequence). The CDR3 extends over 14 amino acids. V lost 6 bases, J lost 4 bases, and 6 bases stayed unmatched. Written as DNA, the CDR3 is TGTGCCAGCAGCCGTGGGACAGGGGAATACGAGCAGTACTTC. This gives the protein CASSRGTGEYEQYF.

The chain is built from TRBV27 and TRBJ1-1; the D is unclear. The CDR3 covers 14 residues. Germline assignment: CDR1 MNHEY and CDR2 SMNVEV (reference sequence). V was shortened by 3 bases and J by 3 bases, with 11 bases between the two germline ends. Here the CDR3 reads CASSFLREDTEAFF. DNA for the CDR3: TGTGCCAGCAGTTTTCTACGGGAGGACACTGAAGCTTTCTTT.

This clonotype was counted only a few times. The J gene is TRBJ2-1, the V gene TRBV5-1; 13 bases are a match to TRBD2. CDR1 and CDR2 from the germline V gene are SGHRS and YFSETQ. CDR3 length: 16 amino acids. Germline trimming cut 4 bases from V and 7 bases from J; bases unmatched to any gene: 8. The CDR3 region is CASSPTGTSGVNEQFF. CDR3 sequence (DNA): TGCGCCAGCAGCCCTACCGGGACTAGCGGGGTGAATGAGCAGTTCTTC.

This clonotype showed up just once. The CDR3 sequence: CASSSVGAYEKLFF. The CDR3 bases are TGTGCCAGCAGCTCCGTAGGGGCTTATGAAAAACTGTTTTTT. V is TRBV7-9 and J is TRBJ1-4, with a weak D call TRBD1 (5 bases). Germline CDR1 reads SEHNR; CDR2 reads FQNEAQ (reference sequence). This CDR3 is built from 14 residues. The V end was cut by 4 bases, the J end by 6 bases, with 12 bases between. Filled out from reference TRBV7-9 and TRBJ1-4, the complete variable domain reads DTGVSQNPRHKITKRGQNVTFRCDPISEHNRLYWYRQTLGQGPEFLTYFQNEAQLEKSRLLSDRFSAERPKGSFSTLEIQRTEQGDSAMYLCASSSVGAYEKLFFGSGTQLSVL.

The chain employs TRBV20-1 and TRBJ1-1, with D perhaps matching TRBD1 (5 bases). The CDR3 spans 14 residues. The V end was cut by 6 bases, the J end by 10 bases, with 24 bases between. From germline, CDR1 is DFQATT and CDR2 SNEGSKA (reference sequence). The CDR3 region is CSAAPTGTTPGAFF. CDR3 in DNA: TGCAGTGCAGCCCCAACCGGGACCACTCCAGGAGCTTTCTTT.

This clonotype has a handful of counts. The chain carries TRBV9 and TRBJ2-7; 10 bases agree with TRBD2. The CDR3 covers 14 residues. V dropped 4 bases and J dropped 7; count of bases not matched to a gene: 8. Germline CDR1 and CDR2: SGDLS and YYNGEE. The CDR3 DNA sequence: TGTGCCAGCAGCCCGCTAGCGGGAGAAGGGGAGCAGTACTTC. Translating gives CASSPLAGEGEQYF.

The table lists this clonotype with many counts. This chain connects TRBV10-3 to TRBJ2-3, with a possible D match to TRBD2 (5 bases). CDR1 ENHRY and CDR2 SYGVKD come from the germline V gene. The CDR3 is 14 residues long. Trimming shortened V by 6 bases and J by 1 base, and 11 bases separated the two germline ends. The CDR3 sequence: CAIRTGLGTDTQYF. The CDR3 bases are TGTGCCATCAGAACGGGATTGGGCACAGATACGCAGTATTTT.